The rows below give T cell receptor beta chains drawn from one sample of a study of beta chain features in type 1 diabetes. Clones were sequenced by immunoSEQ multiplex PCR, and TCRdb holds only the in-frame ones, with some missing. Of 620,000 or so clones listed, about 14% were seen once; the top ten hold around 0.1%. The sample consisted of naive CD4+ T cells from blood. All receptors come from a man aged 18 to 29 in good health. CDR3s include the opening cysteine and the closing phenylalanine or tryptophan. D genes are given only for firm matches. Some rows have no size entry. The others give once, few or many, or a class for an expanded clone.

d_gene	abundance	v_gene	j_gene	CDR3nt	CDR3aa
NA	NA	TRBV5-8	TRBJ2-7	TGTGCCAGCAGCCGACCCTCAATACGCTACGAGCAGTACTTC	CASSRPSIRYEQYF
NA	NA	TRBV5-4	TRBJ2-6	TGTGCCAGCAGCGACCGGGCCCGACCCTCTGGGGCCAACGTCCTGACTTTC	CASSDRARPSGANVLTF
TRBD2	few	TRBV11-2	TRBJ2-1	TGTGCCAGCAGCTCCTACTCACTAGCGGGAGGAGAGAATGAGCAGTTCTTC	CASSSYSLAGGENEQFF
NA	NA	TRBV7-9	TRBJ2-6	TGTGCCAGCAGCCGGACAGCGAGCTCTGGGGCCAACGTCCTGACTTTC	CASSRTASSGANVLTF
TRBD2	NA	TRBV13	TRBJ2-3	TGTGCCAGCAGCTTAGGCGTAGCGGGGGGCCTCACAGATACGCAGTATTTT	CASSLGVAGGLTDTQYF
NA	few	TRBV5-6	TRBJ2-5	TGTGCCAGCAGCTTGGCAGGTACGGAAGAGACCCAGTACTTC	CASSLAGTEETQYF
NA	few	TRBV6-5	TRBJ1-2	TGTGCCAGCAGTTACTCTGGCCTCGGAGGCTATGGCTACACCTTC	CASSYSGLGGYGYTF
NA	NA	TRBV15	TRBJ2-7	TGTGCCACCAGCAGAGTTTGGGGCTCGGGGCAGTACTTC	CATSRVWGSGQYF
NA	NA	TRBV5-1	TRBJ2-1	TGCGCCAGCAGCTTGCGGAGCTCCTACAATGAGCAGTTCTTC	CASSLRSSYNEQFF
NA	few	TRBV5-1	TRBJ2-3	TGCGCCAGCAGCCGGGGATCGTCGAGCACAGATACGCAGTATTTT	CASSRGSSSTDTQYF
NA	NA	TRBV7-2	TRBJ1-1	TGTGCCAGCAGCTTAGTCCCCCGGGAGGAAGCTTTCTTT	CASSLVPREEAFF
NA	NA	TRBV2	TRBJ2-1	TGTGCCAGCAGTGGGGGCAGGGCCTCCTACAATGAGCAGTTCTTC	CASSGGRASYNEQFF
NA	many	TRBV29-1	TRBJ2-5	TGCAGCGTCGCACAAGAGACCCAGTACTTC	CSVAQETQYF
TRBD2	NA	TRBV5-4	TRBJ2-3	TGTGCCAGCAGCTTGTCTAGCGGGAGCCCAGATACGCAGTATTTT	CASSLSSGSPDTQYF
NA	NA	TRBV7-2	TRBJ2-1	TGTGCCAGCAACCAGCGTTCGACCAGGTACAATGAGCAGTTCTTC	CASNQRSTRYNEQFF
NA	NA	TRBV5-4	TRBJ2-2	TGTGCCAGCAGCTTGAGAGGGGGAGACACCGGGGAGCTGTTTTTT	CASSLRGGDTGELFF
NA	few	TRBV9	TRBJ2-7	TGTGCCAGCAGCGAAGGCCCTATGGAAGAGCAGTACTTC	CASSEGPMEEQYF
NA	NA	TRBV29-1	TRBJ2-7	TGCAGCGTTGAGCCTACCGCCTGCTACGAGCAGTACTTC	CSVEPTACYEQYF
NA	few	TRBV11-2	TRBJ2-1	TGTGCCAGCAGCACAAGCGGACCCTCCTACAATGAGCAGTTCTTC	CASSTSGPSYNEQFF
NA	NA	TRBV7-2	TRBJ1-5	TGTGCCAGCAGCGCCCTGGTAGGCGGCAATCAGCCCCAGCATTTT	CASSALVGGNQPQHF
NA	few	TRBV7-9	TRBJ2-7	TGTGCCAGCAGCTTCGGACGGAACTACGAGCAGTACTTC	CASSFGRNYEQYF
NA	few	TRBV9	TRBJ2-3	TGTGCCAGCAGCGCCCGGGACCGAGGCACAGATACGCAGTATTTT	CASSARDRGTDTQYF
NA	NA	TRBV29-1	TRBJ1-2	TGCAGCGTTGAACCCCGACAGTCCTCTGGCTATGGCTACACCTTC	CSVEPRQSSGYGYTF
TRBD2	few	TRBV7-3	TRBJ2-5	TGTGCCAGCAGCTCCCAGCGGGGGCATCAAGAGACCCAGTACTTC	CASSSQRGHQETQYF
NA	NA	TRBV10-3	TRBJ2-6	TGTGGGTCCGGGCTCTCTGGGGCCAACGTCCTGACTTTC	CGSGLSGANVLTF
NA	few	TRBV6-6	TRBJ2-1	TGTGCCAGCAGTTACTCGTGGGAAAGCTCCTACAATGAGCAGTTCTTC	CASSYSWESSYNEQFF
NA	NA	TRBV21-1	TRBJ1-2	TGTGCCAGCAACACAGGGGACCTAACGGGCGACTATGGCTACACCTTC	CASNTGDLTGDYGYTF